This T cell receptor beta chain was obtained from a study of spatial heterogeneity in lung cancer. One entry per CDR3 protein results from TCRdb running MiXCR on the 5' RACE reads. The profile shows about 6,100 distinct CDR3 sequences, roughly an eighth of them singletons. Time point given: sample taken at primary tumor resection. Trimming removed 6 bases from V and 6 bases from J; junction bases left unmatched: 4. Germline V lookup: CDR1 MNHEY, CDR2 SVGAGI. There are 13 residues in the CDR3. This clonotype appeared a few times. This beta chain is a stray sequence in a library constructed for alpha chains; its clone size is not meaningful.

The receptor was derived from a human donor with early-stage non-small cell lung cancer. The chain joins TRBV6-5 to TRBJ2-2, with 7 bases that match TRBD2. The sequencing used lung tissue, collected at surgery. CDR3 sequence: CASRRAGAGELFF. In DNA form, the CDR3 reads TGTGCCAGCAGGCGGGCGGGGGCCGGGGAGCTGTTTTTT.